This section outlines one T cell receptor beta chain sequence together with its context. This sample was included in a study of blood T cell repertoires in COVID-19. In the original analysis: Amplification from reference gene primers served as the basis for estimated nucleated cell counts. The assay was immunoSEQ multiplex PCR, and TCRdb's table has in-frame clones only and misses some. V and J calls and clone size are given by that table; D and trimming were obtained from the DNA. The table shows a few hundred thousand clones, with 70% to 90% occurring only once. Material: peripheral blood. This receptor was taken from a woman younger than 45 who had recovered from COVID-19.

This CDR3 reads CASKPPGLAGTGELFF. CDR3 DNA sequence: TGTGCCAGCAAGCCACCGGGACTAGCGGGCACCGGGGAGCTGTTTTTT. V is TRBV28 and J is TRBJ2-2; TRBD2 matches at 12 bases. CDR1 and CDR2 (germline): MDHEN, SYDVKM. V lost 7 bases to trimming and J lost 4 bases; unmatched junction nucleotides: 7. This CDR3 is 16 amino acids long.